This T cell receptor beta chain came from a study of T cell repertoires in cytomegalovirus infection. Study in general: Recently identified HLA-C-restricted CMV epitopes were among the peptides used. A matching HLA type, together with CMV infection, was signaled by public TCR beta signatures.

This clonotype has a handful of counts. Antigen: not known. TCRdb analysed the reads with MiXCR anew, one entry per CDR3 protein. The data hold approximately 1,000,000 distinct CDR3 sequences, with approximately 33% observed a single time. Notes on the study in general: Predominance within the ex vivo response was attributable to HLA-C-restricted CMV-specific TCR beta clonotypes.

V was clipped by 8 bases and J by 0 bases, with 16 bases between them. Germline CDR1 MNHGY, CDR2 SAAAGT. The CDR3 runs 15 residues. The rearrangement uses TRBV6-8 and TRBJ1-1, with a tentative D call TRBD1 (6 bases). This TCR was recovered from a human donor in good health (CMV status not recorded). Some clones in this sample may be carry-over from other donors' samples. Source: cultured CD8+ T cells from PBMCs, taken from culture after CMV antigen stimulation. CDR3 region: CASSRGIDLNTEAFF. CDR3 bases: TGTGCCAGCTCCAGGGGAATTGATTTGAACACTGAAGCTTTCTTT.